This entry describes one T cell receptor beta chain. The antigen remains undetermined. Per the germline V gene, CDR1 is DFQATT and CDR2 is SNEGSKA (reference sequence). The CDR3 totals 13 residues. V was trimmed by 2 bases and J by 1 base, leaving 7 bases between them. The data derive from a study of T-cell memory formation after mild COVID-19. Findings of the study overall: Contracting clones, day 15 to 85, had balanced CD4/CD8, and later expanders favored CD4+.

TCRdb independently ran MiXCR on the 5' RACE reads; one entry per CDR3 protein. The sample has approximately 150,000 distinct CDR3 sequences, 15% to 20% seen once. The clonotype was recovered from an adult woman who had mild COVID-19 (a few samples of this study predate the infection). Cell type and time point are not known. The V and J genes are TRBV20-1 and TRBJ2-3; D is ambiguous. The sample consisted of PBMCs or a T cell subset sorted from them (not recorded which). Here the CDR3 reads CSARLQGTDTQYF. CDR3 sequence (DNA): TGCAGTGCTAGACTCCAGGGCACAGATACGCAGTATTTT.